Below are 18 T cell receptor beta chains sequenced from a single sample in a study of cytomegalovirus exposure and HLA in healthy donors. 60 Vbeta and 13 Jbeta primers were used in PCR. Here immunoSEQ multiplex PCR was the method, and the copy in TCRdb shows in-frame clones only, minus some. The sample contains 60,000 to 70,000 clones, 55% to 80% of which appear only once. The source material was PBMCs. Source of these receptors: a woman aged 45-65 years in good health and CMV-seronegative.

The J gene is TRBJ1-4, the V gene TRBV5-6, with D possibly matching TRBD1 (5 bases). Germline CDR1 reads SGHDT; CDR2 reads YYEEEE. With 2 bases removed from V and 6 bases from J, the gap between germline ends came to 20 bases. CDR3 length: 17 amino acids. CDR3 sequence reads: CASSLFPPGQLHEKLFF. The CDR3 nucleotides are TGTGCCAGCAGCTTATTCCCTCCAGGGCAATTGCATGAAAAACTGTTTTTT.

The genes are TRBV5-1 and TRBJ1-2; 8 bases are shared with TRBD1. The junction had 4 bases not matched to a gene; V was cut back by 4 bases and J by 2 bases. Germline-derived CDR1 and CDR2 are SGHRS and YFSETQ. CDR3 length: 14 amino acids. CDR3 coding DNA: TGCGCCAGCAGCCCGGGACAGGTGAACTATGGCTACACCTTC. Amino acids: CASSPGQVNYGYTF.

Comments on this clone: At one of its ends the junction is not consistent with the germline gene, which may arise from a read error. The V call is TRBV13, the J call TRBJ2-3; 9 bases align to TRBD2. This CDR3 spans 19 amino acids. In germline, CDR1 is PRHDT, CDR2 FYEKMQ (reference sequence). The DNA of the CDR3 is TGTGCCAGCAACTTAGTTAGAATTGGCGGGAGGGCCGATACGGATACGCAGTATTTT. Protein: CASNLVRIGGRADTDTQYF.

This clone has more than one count but fewer than ten. The chain employs TRBV27 and TRBJ2-5, with D unresolved. CDR3 size: 13 residues. V was shortened by 2 bases and J by 1 base, with 5 bases between the two germline ends. CDR1 is MNHEY and CDR2 is SMNVEV in the germline V gene (reference sequence). CDR3 loop: CASSLRVQETQYF. Written as DNA, the CDR3 is TGTGCCAGCAGTTTAAGAGTCCAAGAGACCCAGTACTTC.

This chain links TRBV28 with TRBJ1-2; a possible D gene is TRBD1 (5 bases). This CDR3 comprises 13 residues. V was trimmed by 2 bases and J by 3 bases, leaving 7 bases between them. Germline CDR1 and CDR2: MDHEN and SYDVKM. The CDR3 coding sequence is TGTGCCAGCAGTTTAGGGACTGACTATGGCTACACCTTC. Translated: CASSLGTDYGYTF.

The rearrangement links TRBV18 to TRBJ1-5, with D tentatively TRBD1 (6 bases). The CDR3 is 15 residues long. The V end lost 5 bases, the J end lost 3 bases, and 14 bases lay between the germline ends. In germline, CDR1 is KGHSH, CDR2 LQKENI. In DNA form, the CDR3 reads TGTGCCAGCTCATCTCTTTCAGGGGCCAATCAGCCCCAGCATTTT. This gives the protein CASSSLSGANQPQHF.

This clone was detected only a few times. The chain is built from TRBV10-3 and TRBJ1-1; a weak D match, TRBD1 (6 bases). CDR3 length: 14 amino acids. V lost 5 bases and J lost 1, with 11 bases in between. Germline assignment: CDR1 ENHRY and CDR2 SYGVKD. The CDR3 sequence: CAISLGGANTEAFF. DNA for the CDR3: TGTGCCATCAGTTTGGGGGGGGCGAACACTGAAGCTTTCTTT.

The DNA for the CDR3 is TGCAGCGTTGAAGATCTCGGGTATGGCAGCCCAAACTATGGCTACACCTTC. Translated: CSVEDLGYGSPNYGYTF. This rearrangement joins TRBV29-1 to TRBJ1-2; the D is unclear. CDR3 length: 17 amino acids. Trimming removed 0 bases at V and 2 bases at J, with 19 bases between. Germline values: CDR1 SQVTM, CDR2 ANQGSEA.

The rearrangement uses TRBV23-1 and TRBJ1-1; no clear D. TRBV23-1 is an ORF, with its function uncertain. V was shortened by 4 bases and J by 4 bases, with 22 bases between the two germline ends. The CDR3 is 17 residues long. The CDR3 sequence: CASSPLSRRSGSTEAFF. The CDR3 bases are TGCGCCAGCAGTCCACTCAGTAGACGGTCGGGGTCCACTGAAGCTTTCTTT.

The V gene is TRBV4-2, the J gene TRBJ2-3; 9 bases line up with TRBD2. This CDR3 is built from 20 residues. Germline V gives CDR1 LGHNA, CDR2 YNFKEQ. After removal of 0 bases from V and 0 bases from J, the junction contained 13 bases not matched to a gene. CDR3 region: CASSQDLRRRAGGSTDTQYF. CDR3 in DNA: TGTGCCAGCAGCCAAGATTTACGGAGGCGAGCGGGAGGAAGCACAGATACGCAGTATTTT.

This chain uses TRBV27 with TRBJ2-7; possible D gene TRBD2, 5 bases. Per germline, CDR1 MNHEY and CDR2 SMNVEV (reference sequence). V was shortened by 6 bases and J by 3 bases, with 12 bases between the two germline ends. CDR3 length equals 13 residues. Here the CDR3 DNA reads TGTGCCAGCAGCCCAGGAGGCTACTACGAGCAGTACTTC. It encodes CASSPGGYYEQYF.

V usage is TRBV30 and J usage is TRBJ2-1; 7 bases match TRBD2. Germline trimming cut 1 base from V and 3 bases from J; bases unmatched to any gene: 3. The germline CDR1 and CDR2 sequences are GTSNPN and SVGIG (reference sequence). The CDR3 extends over 14 amino acids. The CDR3 reads CAWSGLAFYNEQFF. The CDR3 DNA reads TGTGCCTGGAGTGGACTAGCCTTCTACAATGAGCAGTTCTTC.

CDR3 in amino acids: CASSRGLNTEAFF. The CDR3 nucleotides read TGTGCCAGCAGCCGGGGTCTGAACACTGAAGCTTTCTTT. This chain uses TRBV27 with TRBJ1-1; D remains ambiguous. Trimming removed 6 bases from V and 0 bases from J, with 8 bases in between. The CDR3 covers 13 residues. CDR1 is MNHEY and CDR2 is SMNVEV in the germline V gene (reference sequence).

This clone was observed once. The J gene is TRBJ1-2, the V gene TRBV28; D perhaps matches TRBD1 (6 bases). The CDR3 is 18 residues long. V gave up 8 bases and J gave up 0 bases, with 25 bases separating them. The germline gives CDR1 MDHEN, CDR2 SYDVKM. The DNA of the CDR3 is TGTGCCAGCCGGACTTACAGGGCCGGCGATGGGTCTAACTATGGCTACACCTTC. It yields the protein CASRTYRAGDGSNYGYTF.

The chain is built from TRBV7-2 and TRBJ2-3, with 9 bases lining up with TRBD1. The CDR3 totals 16 residues. Germline V gene lookup returns CDR1 SGHTA and CDR2 FQGNSA. V shed 6 bases and J 4 bases; nucleotides not matched to a gene: 11. The CDR3 protein is CASSRSPGTGPDTQYF. In DNA, the CDR3 is TGTGCCAGCAGTCGCTCCCCTGGGACAGGGCCAGATACGCAGTATTTT.

The chain employs TRBV4-2 and TRBJ2-3; 11 nucleotides align to TRBD2. Germline assignment: CDR1 LGHNA and CDR2 YNFKEQ. V dropped 4 bases and J dropped 2; count of bases not matched to a gene: 5. The CDR3 covers 16 residues. As DNA, the CDR3 is TGTGCCAGCAGCCGGATACTAGCGGGAGACACAGATACGCAGTATTTT. It codes for CASSRILAGDTDTQYF.

The chain links TRBV2 to TRBJ1-5; the D is unclear. This CDR3 has 13 residues. With 3 bases removed from V and 0 bases from J, the gap between germline ends came to 3 bases. Per germline, CDR1 SNHLY and CDR2 FYNNEI. The CDR3 loop is CASSDNSNQPQHF. The CDR3 DNA reads as TGTGCCAGCAGTGATAATAGCAATCAGCCCCAGCATTTT.

In its sample, this clone was seen many times. V is TRBV6-5 and J is TRBJ1-1, with 11 bases aligning to TRBD1. Germline V gene lookup returns CDR1 MNHEY and CDR2 SVGAGI. This CDR3 spans 13 amino acids. V shed 10 bases and J 3 bases; nucleotides not matched to a gene: 4. CDR3 sequence (DNA): TGTGCCACCACGGGACAGGGGGACACTGAAGCTTTCTTT. Protein: CATTGQGDTEAFF.